This T cell receptor (beta chain) was sequenced for a study of Graves' ophthalmopathy and Graves' hyperthyroidism. Ten or more counts support this clonotype. RNA served as the template for amplifying TCR beta CDR3 regions. The workflow started with a first-round RT-PCR run with HTBI primers and then moved on to a second-round multiplex PCR. One entry per CDR3 protein results from TCRdb running MiXCR on the multiplex PCR reads. The sample gives 600,000 to 650,000 distinct CDR3 sequences, 22% of which show up once; about 6.6% is in the top ten. Included hyperthyroidism patients were aged 18 to 65 and newly diagnosed (under 2 months' duration). Ineligible for inclusion were patients with other autoimmune diseases, uncontrolled infections, pregnancy or lactation. Serum thyroxine and TRAb, along with clinical symptoms, thyroid ultrasound and orbital computed tomography, were what diagnosis relied on. CDR3 length equals 14 residues. The V end lost 6 bases, the J end lost 3 bases, and 12 bases lay between the germline ends. Germline CDR1 MDHEN, CDR2 SYDVKM.

The sample consisted of peripheral blood. The clonotype originates from a woman under 30 with stable Graves' hyperthyroidism. Some clones in this sample may be carry-over from other donors' samples. The chain recombines TRBV28 with TRBJ1-5; no reliable D call. As DNA, the CDR3 is TGTGCCAGCAGCCATGGGCCGTTCAATCAGCCCCAGCATTTT. Residues: CASSHGPFNQPQHF. The variable domain in full, completed from reference TRBV28 and TRBJ1-5, reads DVKVTQSSRYLVKRTGEKVFLECVQDMDHENMFWYRQDPGLGLRLIYFSYDVKMKEKGDIPEGYSVSREKKERFSLILESASTNQTSMYLCASSHGPFNQPQHFGDGTRLSIL.